Presented here are 26 T cell receptor beta chains from one specimen sequenced in a study of shared clonotypes between healthy human individuals. Sequencing was performed with immunoSEQ multiplex PCR; in TCRdb, only in-frame clones are kept and a portion is missing. The sample lists roughly 2,000,000 clones; about 93% were seen once. CD45RO-negative, CCR7-selected cells formed the naive CD8 fraction, which excluded terminally differentiated effector memory CD45RA+ cells. Sample: naive CD8+ T cells from PBMCs. The receptors were gathered from a man younger than 35 in good health. Some clones in this sample may be carry-over from other donors' samples.

As for this clone: The identical CDR3 is also encoded by other nucleotide sequences in the sample. The J gene is TRBJ1-2, the V gene TRBV5-1; 7 nucleotides align to TRBD1. Unmatched junction bases numbered 6, after V lost 3 bases and J lost 4 bases. Germline V gene lookup returns CDR1 SGHRS and CDR2 YFSETQ. The CDR3 is 14 amino acids. The DNA for the CDR3 is TGCGCCAGCAGCTCGGCCGGGACAGTCTATGGCTACACCTTC. This sequence encodes CASSSAGTVYGYTF.

The chain uses TRBV5-4 and TRBJ2-1, with a tentative D call TRBD2 (5 bases). Trimming took off 5 bases at V and 4 bases at J, with 19 bases between the two ends. The CDR3 totals 16 residues. Germline V CDR1 and CDR2: SGHNT, YYREEE (reference sequence). In nucleotides, the CDR3 is TGTGCCAGCAGAACAGTCGGCAGCGGAAATTACAATGAGCAGTTCTTC. This translates into CASRTVGSGNYNEQFF.

In nucleotides, the CDR3 is TGCGCCAGCAGGACTCCCAATGAGCAGTTCTTC. Encoded protein: CASRTPNEQFF. This chain joins TRBV10-2 and TRBJ2-1; D gene uncertain. The V gene lost 6 bases and the J gene lost 6 bases, with 6 bases spanning the gap. Germline loops: CDR1 WSHSY, CDR2 SAAADI. This CDR3 is built from 11 residues.

About this clone: One end of the junction varies from germline; a read error may be responsible. The J gene is TRBJ1-1, the V gene TRBV15; 8 bases line up with TRBD1. This CDR3 comprises 14 residues. Germline values: CDR1 LNHNV, CDR2 YYDKDF (reference sequence). The CDR3 is CAASRADRGTEAFF. As DNA, the CDR3 is TGTGCCGCCAGCAGAGCAGACAGGGGCACTGAAGCTTTCTTT.

The chain links TRBV7-9 to TRBJ2-7, with D possibly being TRBD1 or TRBD2 (5 bases each). This CDR3 region has 14 residues. Germline-derived CDR1 and CDR2 are SEHNR and FQNEAQ (reference sequence). The germline V and J ends were trimmed by 8 bases and 2 bases, with 16 bases remaining between them. The chain's CDR3 is CASHEGQGAYEQYF. The DNA of the CDR3 is TGTGCCAGCCATGAGGGGCAAGGGGCCTACGAGCAGTACTTC.

This clone occurred once. The V gene is TRBV5-6, the J gene TRBJ2-7; weak D call: TRBD1 (5 bases). From germline, CDR1 is SGHDT and CDR2 YYEEEE. V lost 0 bases and J lost 4, with 17 bases in between. The CDR3 consists of 16 residues. This chain's CDR3 is CASSLASMGQSYEQYF. The DNA for the CDR3 is TGTGCCAGCAGCTTGGCCTCTATGGGGCAATCGTACGAGCAGTACTTC.

This clone appeared a single time. V is TRBV10-2 and J is TRBJ2-5; D is uncertain. V gave up 2 bases and J gave up 3 bases, with 16 bases separating them. Germline V gives CDR1 WSHSY, CDR2 SAAADI. This CDR3 comprises 16 residues. CDR3: CASSEPSGGRKETQYF. The CDR3 DNA follows: TGCGCCAGCAGTGAGCCCTCGGGTGGCAGGAAAGAGACCCAGTACTTC.

The rearrangement links TRBV28 to TRBJ2-1; tentatively, D is TRBD2 (5 bases). The V gene lost 5 bases and the J gene lost 8 bases, with 37 bases spanning the gap. The CDR3 has 21 residues. Germline V gene data show CDR1 as MDHEN and CDR2 as SYDVKM. CDR3 amino acids: CASSIRRVAFTTGSPVHEQFF. The CDR3 coding sequence is TGTGCCAGCAGTATTCGTCGGGTAGCGTTCACCACCGGGTCCCCTGTCCATGAGCAGTTCTTC.

V and J are TRBV6-6 and TRBJ2-7, with 10 bases aligning to TRBD2. Germline trimming cut 2 bases from V and 2 bases from J; bases unmatched to any gene: 3. The CDR3 has 15 residues. Germline CDR1 reads MNHNY; CDR2 reads SVGAGI (reference sequence). The CDR3: CASSYGTSATYEQYF. CDR3 in DNA: TGTGCCAGCAGTTACGGGACTAGCGCGACCTACGAGCAGTACTTC.

Only one count was recorded for this clone. Possible read error: a much larger clone is one base away. V usage is TRBV6-6 and J usage is TRBJ1-5; no reliable D call. From germline, CDR1 is MNHNY and CDR2 SVGAGI (reference sequence). V was clipped by 4 bases and J by 4 bases, with 5 bases between them. The CDR3 loop spans 12 amino acids. In nucleotides, the CDR3 is TGTGCCAGCAGTTCCCAGAATCAGCCCCAGCATTTT. Its protein is CASSSQNQPQHF.

V gene TRBV13 combines with J gene TRBJ1-2, with D hard to call. This CDR3 contains 11 residues. V was shortened by 8 bases and J by 4 bases, with 8 bases between the two germline ends. Per the germline V gene, CDR1 is PRHDT and CDR2 is FYEKMQ (reference sequence). CDR3 in amino acids: CASGDLYGYTF. CDR3 bases: TGTGCCAGCGGGGATCTCTATGGCTACACCTTC. Drawing the rest from reference TRBV13 and TRBJ1-2, the complete variable domain is AAGVIQSPRHLIKEKRETATLKCYPIPRHDTVYWYQQGPGQDPQFLISFYEKMQSDKGSIPDRFSAQQFSDYHSELNMSSLELGDSALYFCASGDLYGYTFGSGTRLTVV.

J is TRBJ2-1 and V is TRBV2; either TRBD1 or TRBD2 may fit D (5 bases each). V lost 10 bases to trimming and J lost 7 bases, with 17 bases between them. From germline, CDR1 is SNHLY and CDR2 FYNNEI. This CDR3 region has 13 residues. CDR3 in amino acids: CAIRDRLQNEQFF. In DNA form, the CDR3 reads TGTGCCATCAGGGACCGACTCCAGAATGAGCAGTTCTTC.

The gene calls are TRBV4-3 and TRBJ1-3, with D possibly matching TRBD1 (6 bases). V gave up 0 bases and J gave up 4 bases, with 16 bases separating them. Germline values: CDR1 LGHNA, CDR2 YSLEER. The CDR3 spans 17 residues. CDR3 sequence: CASSQDRWAGAGNTIYF. In DNA form, the CDR3 reads TGCGCCAGCAGCCAAGATCGGTGGGCAGGGGCGGGAAACACCATATATTTT.

This clone was found a few times. The chain couples TRBV9 to TRBJ1-4, with 8 bases fitting TRBD1. The CDR3 is made up of 16 amino acids. Losses at the gene ends were 3 bases for V and 0 bases for J; bases not matched to a gene: 4. From germline, CDR1 is SGDLS and CDR2 YYNGEE. For the CDR3, the DNA is TGTGCCAGCAGCGCAAGACAGGGGACAACTAATGAAAAACTGTTTTTT. This gives the protein CASSARQGTTNEKLFF.

This clone has a single count. Other nucleotide sequences in the sample specify the same CDR3. The V gene is TRBV9, the J gene TRBJ1-2; 9 bases match TRBD1. V trimming: 0 bases; J trimming: 1 base; junction bases outside the gene matches: 1. There are 15 residues in the CDR3. CDR1 is SGDLS and CDR2 is YYNGEE in the germline V gene. The CDR3, as DNA: TGTGCCAGCAGCGTAGGACAGGGGGTTAACTATGGCTACACCTTC. It yields the protein CASSVGQGVNYGYTF. The full variable domain, its missing parts supplied by reference TRBV9 and TRBJ1-2, is DSGVTQTPKHLITATGQRVTLRCSPRSGDLSVYWYQQSLDQGLQFLIQYYNGEERAKGNILERFSAQQFPDLHSELNLSSLELGDSALYFCASSVGQGVNYGYTFGSGTRLTVV.

This chain links TRBV20-1 with TRBJ2-5; no definite D call. Per germline, CDR1 DFQATT and CDR2 SNEGSKA (reference sequence). V dropped 8 bases and J dropped 10 bases, with 11 bases sitting between them. The CDR3 consists of 9 residues. In DNA form, the CDR3 reads TGCAGTACTGCAGGTCACCAGTACTTC. Its protein product is CSTAGHQYF.

DNA for the CDR3: TGTGCCAGCAGCCACCCCTATGGGGGGGGCTACACCTTC. Its translation is CASSHPYGGGYTF. The V call is TRBV7-9, the J call TRBJ1-2; the D gene is possibly TRBD1 (5 bases). Germline V gene sequence: CDR1 SEHNR, CDR2 FQNEAQ (reference sequence). V was cut by 5 bases and J by 8 bases, with 15 bases left in between. CDR3 size: 13 residues. Drawing the rest from reference TRBV7-9 and TRBJ1-2, the complete variable domain is DTGVSQNPRHKITKRGQNVTFRCDPISEHNRLYWYRQTLGQGPEFLTYFQNEAQLEKSRLLSDRFSAERPKGSFSTLEIQRTEQGDSAMYLCASSHPYGGGYTFGSGTRLTVV.

The V call is TRBV27, the J call TRBJ2-7; TRBD2 aligns across 12 bases. With V trimmed by 7 bases and J by 4 bases, 5 bases remained unmatched. CDR1 is MNHEY, CDR2 SMNVEV, per germline (reference sequence). This CDR3 spans 14 amino acids. CDR3 region: CASTSGLAGYEQYF. The CDR3 nucleotides are TGTGCCAGCACCTCGGGACTAGCGGGTTACGAGCAGTACTTC.

This rearrangement joins TRBV27 to TRBJ2-5; 8 nucleotides line up with TRBD1. Trimming at V came to 4 bases and at J to 2 bases, leaving 3 bases not matched to a gene. This CDR3 is 14 amino acids long. The germline CDR1 and CDR2 sequences are MNHEY and SMNVEV (reference sequence). For the CDR3, the DNA is TGTGCCAGCAGTTCCCACAGGGGGCAAGAGACCCAGTACTTC. This codes for CASSSHRGQETQYF.

This clone came up a few times. The J gene is TRBJ1-5, the V gene TRBV6-5; the D is unclear. Germline V lookup: CDR1 MNHEY, CDR2 SVGAGI. This CDR3 region has 13 residues. The germline V and J ends were trimmed by 6 bases and 4 bases, with 10 bases remaining between them. DNA for the CDR3: TGTGCCAGCAGCCTCCTCCGTAATCAGCCCCAGCATTTT. Translation: CASSLLRNQPQHF.

V and J are TRBV7-8 and TRBJ2-7, with D perhaps TRBD1 or TRBD2 (5 bases each). Deletions cut 4 bases from V and 2 bases from J, with 12 bases between. The CDR3 runs to 14 residues. CDR1 is SGHVS, CDR2 FQNEAQ, per germline. CDR3 sequence: CASSSRSGPYEQYF. The CDR3 DNA reads as TGTGCCAGCAGCTCCCGATCGGGGCCCTACGAGCAGTACTTC.

This clone appeared a single time. The chain is built from TRBV2 and TRBJ2-5; TRBD1 might be the D (6 bases). Germline V CDR1 and CDR2: SNHLY, FYNNEI. The CDR3 contains 15 residues. Trimming cost V 7 bases and J 3 bases, with 18 bases left between them. CDR3 nucleotide sequence: TGTGCCAGCACCAGGGGCCAGGGGTCCGAAGAGACCCAGTACTTC. Protein: CASTRGQGSEETQYF.

The chain is built from TRBV2 and TRBJ2-5, with 12 positions matching TRBD2. This CDR3 spans 16 amino acids. CDR1 and CDR2 (germline): SNHLY, FYNNEI. The V and J ends lost 5 bases and 1 base, in that order; junction bases with no gene match: 5. CDR3 in amino acids: CASSPSGRASQETQYF. CDR3 nucleotide sequence: TGTGCCAGCAGTCCTAGCGGGAGGGCCTCCCAAGAGACCCAGTACTTC.

The rearrangement links TRBV7-2 to TRBJ2-1, with 7 bases aligning to TRBD2. Germline loops: CDR1 SGHTA, CDR2 FQGNSA. CDR3 length: 16 residues. V was clipped by 0 bases and J by 3 bases; unmatched bases: 5. CDR3 sequence reads: CASSLAGGSNYNEQFF. In DNA, the CDR3 is TGTGCCAGCAGCTTAGCGGGCGGGAGTAACTACAATGAGCAGTTCTTC.

This sequence joins TRBV7-9 and TRBJ1-2; TRBD1 might be the D (5 bases). The CDR3 has 15 residues. Germline CDR1 reads SEHNR; CDR2 reads FQNEAQ (reference sequence). The V end lost 1 base, the J end lost 5 bases, and 14 bases lay between the germline ends. CDR3 amino acids: CASSLGIGDLYGYTF. The CDR3 DNA sequence: TGTGCCAGCAGCTTAGGGATCGGGGACCTATATGGCTACACCTTC.

The CDR3 nucleotides are TGTGCCAGCAGCGCACGGACTAGCGATGAGCAGTTCTTC. It specifies CASSARTSDEQFF. The V call is TRBV11-2, the J call TRBJ2-1, with 9 bases lining up with TRBD2. In germline, CDR1 is SGHAT, CDR2 FQNNGV. The ends lost 5 bases at V and 8 bases at J; junction bases unmatched: 4. This CDR3 region has 13 residues.